Following are 17 T cell receptor beta chains from one sample sequenced in a study of blood T cells in healthy people across ages. The authors ran a second PCR of 7 to 11 cycles using a sample-barcoded 5' primer and a J-beta primer mix. TCRdb redid the calling of the 5' RACE reads with MiXCR, one entry per CDR3 protein. This table has about a million distinct CDR3 sequences, roughly 51% appearing once. Sequenced material: blood. Source of these receptors: a woman aged 55-69 years in good health.

This clonotype was detected only a few times. The chain employs TRBV5-1 and TRBJ2-1; D remains unclear. The V and J ends lost 2 bases and 10 bases respectively, with 13 bases between them. This CDR3 region has 13 residues. In germline, CDR1 is SGHRS, CDR2 YFSETQ. CDR3 DNA sequence: TGCGCCAGCAGCTTAAGGTCGCTTTGGGAGCAGTTCTTC. This gives the protein CASSLRSLWEQFF.

Note on this clonotype: The junction departs from germline at one end; a sequencing error may be responsible. The rearrangement joins TRBV25-1 to TRBJ1-5; maybe TRBD1 (6 bases). The germline CDR1 and CDR2 sequences are MGHDK and SYGVNS. The CDR3 has 15 amino acids. CDR3 bases: TGTGTCAGCAGTGAATTAGGGGGTGAGAATCAGCCCCAGCATTTT. Its translation is CVSSELGGENQPQHF. The variable domain in full, completed from reference TRBV25-1 and TRBJ1-5, reads EADIYQTPRYLVIGTGKKITLECSQTMGHDKMYWYQQDPGMELHLIHYSYGVNSTEKGDLSSESTVSRIRTEHFPLTLESARPSHTSQYLCVSSELGGENQPQHFGDGTRLSIL.

This clonotype was observed a handful of times. The chain has TRBV28 and TRBJ2-7, with TRBD2 as a possible D gene (5 bases). Per germline, CDR1 MDHEN and CDR2 SYDVKM. The CDR3 contains 17 residues. Trimming cost V 2 bases and J 4 bases, with 21 bases left between them. CDR3 residues: CASSLRLGLTSTYEQYF. The CDR3 DNA is TGTGCCAGCAGTTTACGACTCGGACTCACGTCTACATACGAGCAGTACTTC.

The rearrangement links TRBV12-3 or TRBV12-4 to TRBJ2-7, with TRBD2 identical over 11 bases. V dropped 6 bases and J dropped 3; count of bases not matched to a gene: 4. There are 14 residues in the CDR3. CDR3 in DNA: TGTGCCAGCAGCGGGACTAGCGGATACTACGAGCAGTACTTC. The encoded protein is CASSGTSGYYEQYF.

This clonotype was detected a few times. The rearrangement links TRBV29-1 to TRBJ2-1; a possible D gene is TRBD1 (7 bases). The CDR3 covers 13 residues. Germline V gives CDR1 SQVTM, CDR2 ANQGSEA. V gave up 1 base and J gave up 10 bases, with 14 bases separating them. CDR3 region: CSVEGQGGYEQFF. The DNA for the CDR3 is TGCAGCGTTGAAGGACAGGGAGGCTACGAGCAGTTCTTC.

A few counts support this clonotype. The chain combines TRBV28 with TRBJ2-7; tentative D call: TRBD2 (5 bases). Germline V gives CDR1 MDHEN, CDR2 SYDVKM. This CDR3 has 12 residues. V lost 6 bases and J lost 6, with 12 bases in between. The CDR3 bases are TGTGCCAGCAGCGGGATCTTCCCCGAGCAGTACTTC. Translated: CASSGIFPEQYF.

This clonotype was seen a handful of times. The chain has TRBV20-1 and TRBJ2-2; 9 bases match TRBD2. Germline CDR1 DFQATT, CDR2 SNEGSKA (reference sequence). This CDR3 has 17 amino acids. Unmatched junction bases numbered 5, after V lost 0 bases and J lost 0 bases. In DNA form, the CDR3 reads TGCAGTGCTAGAGATGCGGGAGGGCCAACGAACACCGGGGAGCTGTTTTTT. It translates to CSARDAGGPTNTGELFF.

V and J are TRBV21-1 and TRBJ2-7; the D call TRBD2 from the table was never checked on the DNA. TRBV21-1 is tagged as a pseudogene. The CDR3 loop spans 17 amino acids. The CDR3 protein is CASSKGLAGGIPYEQYF. CDR3 coding DNA: TGTGCCAGCAGCAAGGGACTAGCGGGAGGTATCCCCTACGAGCAGTACTTC.

V and J are TRBV20-1 and TRBJ2-1; no clear D gene. Per germline, CDR1 DFQATT and CDR2 SNEGSKA (reference sequence). V was trimmed by 3 bases and J by 1 base, leaving 13 bases between them. There are 15 residues in the CDR3. This CDR3 reads CSARVPGRSYNEQFF. The CDR3 DNA reads TGCAGTGCTAGGGTGCCAGGAAGGTCCTACAATGAGCAGTTCTTC.

The chain combines TRBV7-2 with TRBJ2-3; D gene uncertain. The germline V gene has CDR1 SGHTA and CDR2 FQGNSA. Between the trimmed V and J ends, which lost 1 base and 2 bases, there was a span of 13 bases. This CDR3 has 16 residues. The CDR3: CASSLVGLPNTDTQYF. In DNA form, the CDR3 reads TGTGCCAGCAGCTTAGTAGGGCTACCTAACACAGATACGCAGTATTTT. The whole variable domain, filled in from reference TRBV7-2 and TRBJ2-3, reads GAGVSQSPSNKVTEKGKDVELRCDPISGHTALYWYRQSLGQGLEFLIYFQGNSAPDKSGLPSDRFSAERTGGSVSTLTIQRTQQEDSAVYLCASSLVGLPNTDTQYFGPGTRLTVL.

The chain carries TRBV29-1 and TRBJ2-1, with D possibly TRBD2 on 5 matching bases. The length of the CDR3 is 14 residues. Germline V gene data show CDR1 as SQVTM and CDR2 as ANQGSEA. The V end was cut by 4 bases, the J end by 4 bases, with 14 bases between. As DNA, the CDR3 is TGCAGCGTTGCCCGAGTGGCGGGTTACAATGAGCAGTTCTTC. Protein sequence: CSVARVAGYNEQFF.

This clonotype has a handful of counts. The chain uses TRBV10-3 and TRBJ1-1; D possibly corresponds to TRBD1 (5 bases). CDR1 and CDR2 from the germline V gene are ENHRY and SYGVKD. Trimming removed 6 bases at V and 0 bases at J, with 14 bases between. The CDR3 extends over 15 amino acids. This CDR3 is CAIRDGEGMNTEAFF. CDR3 nucleotide sequence: TGTGCCATCAGAGACGGAGAGGGGATGAACACTGAAGCTTTCTTT.

This clonotype was observed a few times. J is TRBJ2-3 and V is TRBV29-1; D gene uncertain. The CDR3 spans 12 residues. The germline V and J ends were trimmed by 4 bases and 6 bases, with 11 bases remaining between them. Germline V gives CDR1 SQVTM, CDR2 ANQGSEA. This CDR3 reads CSVVAAADTQYF. Here the CDR3 DNA reads TGCAGCGTTGTCGCGGCCGCGGATACGCAGTATTTT.

The CDR3 is CSATKGLAGASLVHNEQFF. CDR3 in DNA: TGCAGTGCTACGAAGGGACTAGCGGGGGCAAGCCTAGTCCACAATGAGCAGTTCTTC. The chain is built from TRBV20-1 and TRBJ2-1; the match to TRBD2 covers 14 bases. The CDR3 has 19 amino acids. Germline V gene lookup returns CDR1 DFQATT and CDR2 SNEGSKA (reference sequence). The trim removed 4 bases at V and 5 bases at J, leaving 16 bases unmatched.

CDR3 residues: CSASGTEYNEQFF. For the CDR3, the DNA is TGCAGTGCATCCGGGACAGAATACAATGAGCAGTTCTTC. The genes are TRBV20-1 and TRBJ2-1, with 7 bases fitting TRBD1. With 6 bases clipped from V and 4 bases from J, the junction kept 6 bases outside the gene matches. The CDR3 is 13 residues long. Looked up from germline, CDR1 is DFQATT and CDR2 is SNEGSKA (reference sequence).

This chain connects TRBV3-1 to TRBJ2-5; D not certain. V lost 5 bases, J lost 1 base, and 17 bases lay in between. Germline CDR1 is LGHDT and CDR2 is YNNKEL (reference sequence). CDR3 length: 16 amino acids. DNA for the CDR3: TGTGCCAGCAGCGATTGGGCACAGCTTCTCCAAGAGACCCAGTACTTC. As protein: CASSDWAQLLQETQYF.

This clonotype was counted between two and nine times. The chain is built from TRBV12-3 or TRBV12-4 and TRBJ2-5; D remains unclear. The CDR3 is made up of 12 amino acids. With 5 bases removed from V and 5 bases from J, the gap between germline ends came to 9 bases. The DNA of the CDR3 is TGTGCCAGCAGTCTGTTGATGGAGACCCAGTACTTC. Translated: CASSLLMETQYF.